The 21 T cell receptor beta chains in this list originate from one sample, sequenced in a study of shared clonotypes between healthy human individuals. Clones were sequenced by immunoSEQ multiplex PCR, and TCRdb holds only the in-frame ones, with some missing. The table shows some 1,100,000 clones, with approximately 78% occurring only once. Sequenced input: memory CD4+ T cells from PBMCs. Subset denoted: CD45RA-negative fraction. The receptor source for this set is a young man in good health. Some clones in this sample may be carry-over from other donors' samples.

The chain recombines TRBV28 with TRBJ2-1; 11 bases are shared with TRBD2. V lost 4 bases and J lost 1; bases outside the gene matches: 6. This CDR3 contains 17 residues. Germline CDR1 and CDR2: MDHEN and SYDVKM. The CDR3 loop is CASSYEPSGRSYNEQFF. CDR3 DNA: TGTGCCAGCAGTTACGAGCCTAGCGGGAGGTCCTACAATGAGCAGTTCTTC.

This chain uses TRBV4-3 with TRBJ1-2; TRBD1 is a possible D gene (6 bases). The CDR3 totals 16 residues. The ends were cut back, 1 base at V and 0 bases at J, with 12 bases in the middle. Looked up from germline, CDR1 is LGHNA and CDR2 is YSLEER. The CDR3 bases are TGCGCCAGCAGCCAAGGGTCAGGGGTCACTAACTATGGCTACACCTTC. This encodes CASSQGSGVTNYGYTF.

V and J are TRBV5-6 and TRBJ2-5; possibly TRBD2 for D (6 bases). This CDR3 comprises 15 residues. V was shortened by 2 bases and J by 5 bases, with 16 bases between the two germline ends. Per the germline V gene, CDR1 is SGHDT and CDR2 is YYEEEE. The chain's CDR3 is CASSFRLGPWETQYF. In DNA, the CDR3 is TGTGCCAGCAGCTTCAGACTAGGGCCCTGGGAGACCCAGTACTTC.

This chain connects TRBV27 to TRBJ2-1, with unresolved D. In germline, CDR1 is MNHEY, CDR2 SMNVEV (reference sequence). The CDR3 loop spans 12 amino acids. Trimming removed 6 bases at V and 10 bases at J, with 13 bases between. The CDR3 here is CASSPTFREQFF. The DNA for the CDR3 is TGTGCCAGCAGCCCTACCTTCAGGGAGCAGTTCTTC.

The rearrangement uses TRBV7-3 and TRBJ2-3; 8 bases agree with TRBD2. With 5 bases clipped from V and 4 bases from J, the junction kept 8 bases outside the gene matches. Germline loops: CDR1 SGHTA, CDR2 FQGTGA. This CDR3 is 15 amino acids long. In DNA form, the CDR3 reads TGTGCCAGCAGCAGAGGGCGGGAGGAGGCAGATACGCAGTATTTT. Translating gives CASSRGREEADTQYF.

The rearrangement links TRBV19 to TRBJ1-4; possibly TRBD1 for D (5 bases). V was pared by 3 bases and J by 8 bases, with 10 bases between. CDR1 and CDR2 from the germline V gene are LNHDA and SQIVND (reference sequence). The length of the CDR3 is 13 residues. CDR3 amino acids: CASSMQGQEKLFF. CDR3 bases: TGTGCCAGTAGTATGCAGGGCCAAGAAAAACTGTTTTTT.

This rearrangement joins TRBV7-9 to TRBJ2-7; D remains ambiguous. Germline CDR1 SEHNR, CDR2 FQNEAQ (reference sequence). The CDR3 contains 13 residues. Deletions cut 4 bases from V and 1 base from J, with 8 bases between. The CDR3 region is CASSSDKSYEQYF. CDR3 bases: TGTGCCAGCAGCTCCGACAAGTCCTACGAGCAGTACTTC.

The rearrangement joins TRBV20-1 to TRBJ1-1, with D uncertain. Per the germline V gene, CDR1 is DFQATT and CDR2 is SNEGSKA (reference sequence). Trimming removed 5 bases from V and 7 bases from J, with 8 bases in between. There are 10 residues in the CDR3. The CDR3 sequence is CSAPRFEAFF. The CDR3 region has the DNA TGCAGTGCTCCCAGGTTTGAAGCTTTCTTT.

The V and J genes are TRBV9 and TRBJ2-3; TRBD2 matches 8 bases. The V gene's germline CDR1 is SGDLS and CDR2 YYNGEE. Losses at the gene ends were 0 bases for V and 0 bases for J; bases not matched to a gene: 3. The CDR3 length is 16 residues. CDR3 bases: TGTGCCAGCAGCGTAGGCTCTAGCGGGAGCACAGATACGCAGTATTTT. This translates into CASSVGSSGSTDTQYF.

The rearrangement joins TRBV27 to TRBJ2-1, with TRBD1 as a possible D gene (6 bases). CDR3 length equals 14 residues. Germline V gives CDR1 MNHEY, CDR2 SMNVEV (reference sequence). V gave up 6 bases and J gave up 7 bases, with 16 bases separating them. The CDR3 sequence is CASRVTGNMNEQFF. In nucleotides, the CDR3 is TGTGCCAGCAGGGTGACAGGCAATATGAATGAGCAGTTCTTC.

This clone was counted a few times. At the DNA level, this CDR3 is encoded by other sequences in the same sample as well. This chain joins TRBV30 and TRBJ1-1; a possible D gene is TRBD1 (6 bases). CDR1 GTSNPN and CDR2 SVGIG come from the germline V gene (reference sequence). V lost 0 bases, J lost 2 bases, and 7 bases lay in between. This CDR3 comprises 13 residues. The CDR3 spells CAWSVGGNTEAFF. DNA of the CDR3: TGTGCCTGGAGTGTAGGGGGAAACACTGAAGCTTTCTTT.

This clone was recorded a few times. The genes are TRBV4-2 and TRBJ1-2, with D hard to call. Germline V CDR1 and CDR2: LGHNA, YNFKEQ. The CDR3 is 14 residues long. V dropped 1 base and J dropped 7 bases, with 13 bases sitting between them. CDR3 bases: TGTGCCAGCAGCCAAGTGGGGAACACGGGTGGCTACACCTTC. Translated: CASSQVGNTGGYTF.

This clone was recorded only once. This chain links TRBV2 with TRBJ2-7; the D gene is possibly TRBD1 (5 bases). V lost 6 bases and J lost 3, with 15 bases in between. CDR1 and CDR2 (germline): SNHLY, FYNNEI. This CDR3 contains 14 residues. The CDR3 is CASRERGADYEQYF. CDR3 coding DNA: TGTGCCAGCAGGGAACGTGGGGCCGACTACGAGCAGTACTTC.

This clone was observed once. The genes are TRBV29-1 and TRBJ2-7; 7 nucleotides match TRBD1. The CDR3 loop spans 13 amino acids. Per germline, CDR1 SQVTM and CDR2 ANQGSEA. The chain's CDR3 is CGQPPGQSAEQYF. CDR3 nucleotide sequence: TGCGGCCAGCCCCCGGGACAGTCCGCCGAGCAGTACTTC.

This clone appeared once. Other DNA sequences within the sample encode an identical CDR3. This chain joins TRBV5-1 and TRBJ1-5; 9 nucleotides line up with TRBD1. V lost 4 bases, J lost 6 bases, and 5 bases stayed unmatched. Germline lookup yields CDR1 SGHRS and CDR2 YFSETQ. The CDR3 contains 14 residues. CDR3 in DNA: TGCGCCAGCAGCGTGGGACAGGGCGGTCAGCCCCAGCATTTT. It codes for CASSVGQGGQPQHF.

This clone was counted between two and nine times. Other nucleotide sequences from this sample produce the same CDR3. The chain has TRBV10-3 and TRBJ2-1, with no clear D. V shed 0 bases and J shed 4 bases, with 4 bases lying between them. There are 13 residues in the CDR3. Germline CDR1 ENHRY, CDR2 SYGVKD. CDR3 DNA: TGTGCCATCAGTGAGTCGGCGTACAATGAGCAGTTCTTC. It is translated as CAISESAYNEQFF.

Notes on this clone: Other DNA sequences in this sample translate to the same CDR3. This sequence joins TRBV11-2 and TRBJ1-5, with D unresolved. This CDR3 comprises 13 residues. Trimming stripped 0 bases from V and 2 bases from J, with 2 bases between. CDR1 and CDR2 (germline): SGHAT, FQNNGV. The CDR3 protein is CASSLERNQPQHF. CDR3 coding DNA: TGTGCCAGCAGCTTAGAACGCAATCAGCCCCAGCATTTT.

The gene calls are TRBV5-4 and TRBJ1-4; TRBD1 is a possible D gene (5 bases). Germline V gene lookup returns CDR1 SGHNT and CDR2 YYREEE (reference sequence). This CDR3 comprises 16 residues. With 0 bases removed from V and 10 bases from J, the gap between germline ends came to 19 bases. The CDR3, as DNA: TGTGCCAGCAGCTTGGACGGAAGGGGAGGAATAGGAAAACTGTTTTTT. The encoded protein is CASSLDGRGGIGKLFF.

The sample holds a few counts of this clone. The chain has TRBV6-6 and TRBJ1-1, with 10 bases aligning to TRBD1. Germline V lookup: CDR1 MNHNY, CDR2 SVGAGI (reference sequence). Trimming removed 8 bases from V and 9 bases from J; junction bases left unmatched: 12. The CDR3 contains 14 residues. CDR3 nucleotide sequence: TGTGCCAGCGGGCCACCCGGGACAGGGGAAAAAGCTTTCTTT. This encodes CASGPPGTGEKAFF.

This clone was counted a single time. The chain joins TRBV6-5 to TRBJ2-7, with D perhaps TRBD2 (7 bases). Germline values: CDR1 MNHEY, CDR2 SVGAGI. Between the trimmed V and J ends, which lost 9 bases and 2 bases, there was a span of 20 bases. This CDR3 contains 15 residues. CDR3 amino acids: CASKLGGVETYEQYF. CDR3 nucleotides: TGTGCCAGTAAGTTAGGGGGGGTTGAAACCTACGAGCAGTACTTC.

This clone has more than one count but fewer than ten. J is TRBJ2-1 and V is TRBV7-3; D is uncertain. CDR3 length equals 13 residues. V was trimmed by 5 bases and J by 9 bases, leaving 14 bases between them. In germline, CDR1 is SGHTA, CDR2 FQGTGA. The CDR3 DNA follows: TGTGCCAGCAGCGTTAATTACGGTACTGAGCAGTTCTTC. Translated, it gives CASSVNYGTEQFF.